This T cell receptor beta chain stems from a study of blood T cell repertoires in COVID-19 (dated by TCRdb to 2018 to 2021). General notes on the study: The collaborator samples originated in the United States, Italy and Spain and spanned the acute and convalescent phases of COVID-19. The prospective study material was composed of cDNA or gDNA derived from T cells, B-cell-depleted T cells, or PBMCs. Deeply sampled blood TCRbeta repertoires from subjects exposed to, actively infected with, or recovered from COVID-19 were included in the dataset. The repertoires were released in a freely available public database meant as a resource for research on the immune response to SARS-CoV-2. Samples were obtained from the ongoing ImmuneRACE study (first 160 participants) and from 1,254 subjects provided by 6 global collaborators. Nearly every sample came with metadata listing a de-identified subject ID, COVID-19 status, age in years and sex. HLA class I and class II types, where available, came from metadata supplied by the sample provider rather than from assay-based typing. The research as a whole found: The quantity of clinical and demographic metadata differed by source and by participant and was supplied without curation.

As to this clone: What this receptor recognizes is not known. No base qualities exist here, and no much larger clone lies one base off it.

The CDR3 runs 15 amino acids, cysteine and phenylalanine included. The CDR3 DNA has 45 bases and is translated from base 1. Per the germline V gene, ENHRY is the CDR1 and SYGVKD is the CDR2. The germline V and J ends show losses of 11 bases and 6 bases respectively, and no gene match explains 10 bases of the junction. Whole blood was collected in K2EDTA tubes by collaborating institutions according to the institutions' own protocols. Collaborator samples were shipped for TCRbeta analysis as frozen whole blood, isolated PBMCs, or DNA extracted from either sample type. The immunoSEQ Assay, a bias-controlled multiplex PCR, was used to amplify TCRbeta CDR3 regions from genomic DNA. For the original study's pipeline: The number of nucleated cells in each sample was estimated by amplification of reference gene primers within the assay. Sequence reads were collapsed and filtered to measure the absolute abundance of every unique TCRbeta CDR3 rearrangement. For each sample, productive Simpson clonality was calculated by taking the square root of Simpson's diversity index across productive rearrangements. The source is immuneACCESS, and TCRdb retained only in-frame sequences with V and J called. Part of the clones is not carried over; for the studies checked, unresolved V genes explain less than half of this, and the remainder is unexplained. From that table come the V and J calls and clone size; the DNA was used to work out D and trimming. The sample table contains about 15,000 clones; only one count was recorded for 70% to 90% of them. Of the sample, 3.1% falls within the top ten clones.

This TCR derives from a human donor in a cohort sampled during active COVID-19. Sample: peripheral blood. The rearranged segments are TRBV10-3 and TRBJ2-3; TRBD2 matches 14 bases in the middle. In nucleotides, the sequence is TGTGCCGCCGGGACTAGCGGGGGTGGCCGGGATACGCAGTATTTT. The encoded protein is CAAGTSGGGRDTQYF.